The next 17 T cell receptor beta chains were all read from a single sample in a study of vaccination effects on CD4 cells after COVID-19. Measured with immunoSEQ multiplex PCR; TCRdb has only the in-frame clones, and not every one. The repertoire holds some 29,000 clones, with about 74% as singletons. Which antigens these TCRs recognize remains unknown. Antigen-specific CD4+ T cells were expanded with viral peptide pools in the ViraFEST assay before sequencing. Cells that had been cultured for less than eleven days were the source of isolated CD4+ T cells. Two-dose BNT162b2 or mRNA-1273 vaccination was given to participants. This specimen was CD4+ T cells from PBMCs cultured with HCoV-OC43 spike peptides, taken after COVID-19 vaccination. The sample's subset: HCoV-OC43 spike overlapping peptide pool stimulation. The source is a human donor who received a COVID-19 vaccine.

Points on this clone: At one boundary the junction diverges from the germline segment, which might be a read error. The V gene is TRBV5-4, the J gene TRBJ2-5; D is unclear. Looked up from germline, CDR1 is SGHNT and CDR2 is YYREEE (reference sequence). The CDR3 length is 14 residues. CDR3 loop: CASSLADLATKRHF. CDR3 DNA: TGTGCCAGCAGCTTGGCCGACTTGGCGACAAAGAGGCACTTC.

V and J are TRBV7-9 and TRBJ2-7; D is undetermined. The CDR3 length is 14 residues. Trimming pared 0 bases from V and 5 bases from J, leaving 11 bases between. Germline lookup yields CDR1 SEHNR and CDR2 FQNEAQ (reference sequence). In DNA, the CDR3 is TGTGCCAGCAGCTTAGCAATCGTGTGGGACGAGCAGTACTTC. Translated, it gives CASSLAIVWDEQYF.

This rearrangement joins TRBV5-5 to TRBJ1-6; TRBD1 matches 7 bases. This CDR3 comprises 16 residues. Per the germline V gene, CDR1 is SGHKS and CDR2 is YYEKEE (reference sequence). V gave up 0 bases and J gave up 5 bases; unmatched junction bases: 5. Here the CDR3 reads CASSLVTGVNNSPLHF. CDR3 DNA sequence: TGTGCCAGCAGCTTGGTTACAGGGGTTAATAATTCACCCCTCCACTTT.

The count of this clone is one. This sequence joins TRBV30 and TRBJ2-5; D possibly matches TRBD1 or TRBD2 (5 bases each). Germline V CDR1 and CDR2: GTSNPN, SVGIG (reference sequence). CDR3 size: 13 residues. V was pared by 0 bases and J by 4 bases, with 9 bases between. Here the CDR3 reads CAWSVGVGETQYF. CDR3 DNA: TGTGCCTGGAGTGTGGGGGTTGGAGAGACCCAGTACTTC.

The rearrangement joins TRBV7-9 to TRBJ2-5; no definite D call. With 5 bases removed from V and 5 bases from J, the gap between germline ends came to 12 bases. The germline CDR1 and CDR2 sequences are SEHNR and FQNEAQ (reference sequence). This CDR3 has 13 residues. The CDR3 DNA reads as TGTGCCAGCAGCCCCCCCATGGTCGAGACCCAGTACTTC. Its protein is CASSPPMVETQYF.

V is TRBV12-3 or TRBV12-4 and J is TRBJ2-2; D ambiguous. The V and J ends lost 3 bases and 6 bases respectively, with 5 bases between them. CDR3 length: 12 residues. CDR3 loop: CASSFSPGELFF. The CDR3 bases are TGTGCCAGCAGTTTTTCCCCCGGGGAGCTGTTTTTT.

This clone was observed a few times. This chain connects TRBV6-5 to TRBJ1-2; D is unclear. V was pared by 7 bases and J by 0 bases, with 9 bases between. The germline V gene has CDR1 MNHEY and CDR2 SVGAGI. CDR3 length equals 13 residues. For the CDR3, the DNA is TGTGCCAGCAATATACCGCCTAACTATGGCTACACCTTC. Protein product: CASNIPPNYGYTF.

This chain uses TRBV21-1 with TRBJ1-6. TRBV21-1 counts as a pseudogene. There are 17 residues in the CDR3. This CDR3 reads CASSKDDKSSYNSPLHF. The CDR3 region has the DNA TGTGCCAGCAGCAAGGACGATAAGAGCTCCTATAATTCACCCCTCCACTTT.

The V and J genes are TRBV10-2 and TRBJ2-1; D not certain. V shed 2 bases and J shed 6 bases, with 2 bases lying between them. Germline CDR1 is WSHSY and CDR2 is SAAADI. There are 11 residues in the CDR3. DNA of the CDR3: TGCGCCAGCAGTGAGATCAATGAGCAGTTCTTC. Amino acid sequence: CASSEINEQFF.

V gene TRBV3-1 (or the pseudogene TRBV3-2) combines with J gene TRBJ1-1; D may be TRBD1 (6 bases). This CDR3 comprises 13 residues. The V end was cut by 4 bases, the J end by 5 bases, with 11 bases between. Looked up from germline, CDR1 is LGHDT and CDR2 is YNNKEL (reference sequence). This CDR3 reads CASSLGGRTEAFF. CDR3 sequence (DNA): TGTGCCAGCAGCCTTGGGGGGCGAACTGAAGCTTTCTTT.

The rearrangement links TRBV27 to TRBJ2-7; D is perhaps TRBD2 (5 bases). V was trimmed by 7 bases and J by 0 bases, leaving 22 bases between them. Germline assignment: CDR1 MNHEY and CDR2 SMNVEV (reference sequence). This CDR3 spans 17 amino acids. This chain's CDR3 is CASTPTSGVFASYEQYF. In nucleotides, the CDR3 is TGTGCCAGCACTCCAACCTCCGGGGTATTTGCCTCCTACGAGCAGTACTTC.

The rearrangement uses TRBV7-2 and TRBJ2-1; D not certain. The germline V and J ends were trimmed by 1 base and 6 bases, with 7 bases remaining between them. The CDR3 totals 13 residues. Germline CDR1 and CDR2: SGHTA and FQGNSA. This chain's CDR3 is CASSLETANEQFF. CDR3 bases: TGTGCCAGCAGCTTAGAGACCGCCAATGAGCAGTTCTTC.

This clone was picked up a small number of times. This rearrangement joins TRBV10-3 to TRBJ2-2; no clear D. Germline CDR1 is ENHRY and CDR2 is SYGVKD. V was shortened by 3 bases and J by 2 bases, with 7 bases between the two germline ends. There are 14 residues in the CDR3. The CDR3 here is CAISDSANTGELFF. The CDR3, as DNA: TGTGCCATCAGTGATTCTGCTAACACCGGGGAGCTGTTTTTT.

The chain has TRBV6-2 or TRBV6-3 and TRBJ2-1; weak D call: TRBD2 (6 bases). This CDR3 contains 12 residues. Trimming took 6 bases from V and 12 from J, leaving 15 bases between them. In germline, CDR1 is MNHEY, CDR2 SVGEGT. The CDR3 DNA sequence: TGTGCCAGCAGCCGGGGACTTACCTGGCAGTTCTTC. Protein product: CASSRGLTWQFF.

The genes are TRBV7-9 and TRBJ2-7; unclear D gene. The CDR3 consists of 11 residues. The V and J ends lost 2 bases and 3 bases respectively, with 2 bases between them. Germline V gene lookup returns CDR1 SEHNR and CDR2 FQNEAQ (reference sequence). This CDR3 reads CASSLNYEQYF. CDR3 DNA: TGTGCCAGCAGCTTAAACTACGAGCAGTACTTC.

This clone was seen only a few times. The genes are TRBV30 and TRBJ1-5; 9 bases are shared with TRBD1. The CDR3 covers 12 residues. The germline V gene has CDR1 GTSNPN and CDR2 SVGIG (reference sequence). V shed 6 bases, J shed 9 bases, and the junction held 6 bases outside the gene matches. In DNA form, the CDR3 reads TGTGCCTGTCGGGACAGGGCAGGGCCCCAGCATTTT. As protein: CACRDRAGPQHF. The full variable domain, its missing parts supplied by reference TRBV30 and TRBJ1-5, is SQTIHQWPATLVQPVGSPLSLECTVEGTSNPNLYWYRQAAGRGLQLLFYSVGIGQISSEVPQNLSASRPQDRQFILSSKKLLLSDSGFYLCACRDRAGPQHFGDGTRLSIL.

In its sample, this clone was seen a few times. The chain has TRBV10-1 and TRBJ2-7; 8 nucleotides line up with TRBD1. With 4 bases clipped from V and 5 bases from J, the junction kept 10 bases outside the gene matches. The CDR3 has 15 amino acids. Germline CDR1 and CDR2: WNHNN and SYGVQD (reference sequence). The CDR3 DNA follows: TGCGCCAGCAGTGCCTCCGGGACAGGCAAAAACGAGCAGTACTTC. Translated: CASSASGTGKNEQYF.